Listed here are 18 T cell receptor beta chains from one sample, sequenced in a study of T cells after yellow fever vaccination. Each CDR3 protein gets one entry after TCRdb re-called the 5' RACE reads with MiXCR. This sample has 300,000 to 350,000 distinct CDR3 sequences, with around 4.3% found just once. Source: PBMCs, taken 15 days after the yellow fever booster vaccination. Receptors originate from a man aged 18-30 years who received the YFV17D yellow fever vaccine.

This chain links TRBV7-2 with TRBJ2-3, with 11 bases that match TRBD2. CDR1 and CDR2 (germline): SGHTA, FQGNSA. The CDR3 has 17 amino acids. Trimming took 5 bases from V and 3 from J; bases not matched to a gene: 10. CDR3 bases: TGTGCCAGCAGCCAGGCCCTAGCGGGGGGCGGTACAGATACGCAGTATTTT. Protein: CASSQALAGGGTDTQYF. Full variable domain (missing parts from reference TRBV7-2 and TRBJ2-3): GAGVSQSPSNKVTEKGKDVELRCDPISGHTALYWYRQSLGQGLEFLIYFQGNSAPDKSGLPSDRFSAERTGGSVSTLTIQRTQQEDSAVYLCASSQALAGGGTDTQYFGPGTRLTVL.

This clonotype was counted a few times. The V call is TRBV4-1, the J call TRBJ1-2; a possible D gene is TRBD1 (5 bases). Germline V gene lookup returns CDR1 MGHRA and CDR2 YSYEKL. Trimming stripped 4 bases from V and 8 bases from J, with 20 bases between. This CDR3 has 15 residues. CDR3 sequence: CASSLRTQGTQGYTF. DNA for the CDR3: TGCGCCAGCAGCCTCCGGACCCAAGGGACCCAGGGCTACACCTTC.

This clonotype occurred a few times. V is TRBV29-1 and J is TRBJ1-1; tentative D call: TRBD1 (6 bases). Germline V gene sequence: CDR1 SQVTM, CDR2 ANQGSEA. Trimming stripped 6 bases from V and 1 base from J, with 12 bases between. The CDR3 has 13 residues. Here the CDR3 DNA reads TGCAGCGTGACCGGGACACGGAACACTGAAGCTTTCTTT. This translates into CSVTGTRNTEAFF.

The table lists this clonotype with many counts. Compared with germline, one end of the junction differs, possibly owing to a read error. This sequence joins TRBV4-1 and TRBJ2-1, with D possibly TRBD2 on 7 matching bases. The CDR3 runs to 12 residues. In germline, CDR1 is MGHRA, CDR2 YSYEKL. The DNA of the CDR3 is TGCGCCAGCGGGGGGGCCTACAGTGAGCAGTTCTTC. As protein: CASGGAYSEQFF.

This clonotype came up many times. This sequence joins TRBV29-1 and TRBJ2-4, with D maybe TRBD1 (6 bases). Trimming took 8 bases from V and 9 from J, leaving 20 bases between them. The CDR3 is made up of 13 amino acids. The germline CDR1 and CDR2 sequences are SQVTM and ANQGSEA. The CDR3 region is CSFSRGQSGIQYF. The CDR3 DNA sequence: TGCAGCTTTAGTCGTGGACAGTCTGGCATTCAGTACTTC.

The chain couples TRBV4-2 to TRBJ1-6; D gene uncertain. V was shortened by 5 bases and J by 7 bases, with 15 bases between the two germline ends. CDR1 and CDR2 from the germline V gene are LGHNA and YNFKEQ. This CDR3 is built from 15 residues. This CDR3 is CASSWGADGNSPLHF. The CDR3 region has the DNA TGTGCCAGCAGCTGGGGAGCGGACGGAAATTCACCCCTCCACTTT.

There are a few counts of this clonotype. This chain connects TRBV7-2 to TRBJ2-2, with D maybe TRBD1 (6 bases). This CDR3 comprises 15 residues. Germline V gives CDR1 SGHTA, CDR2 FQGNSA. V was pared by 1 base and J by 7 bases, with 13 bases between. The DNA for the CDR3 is TGTGCCAGCAGCTTAGACGGGACAATCTTCGGGGAGCTGTTTTTT. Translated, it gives CASSLDGTIFGELFF.

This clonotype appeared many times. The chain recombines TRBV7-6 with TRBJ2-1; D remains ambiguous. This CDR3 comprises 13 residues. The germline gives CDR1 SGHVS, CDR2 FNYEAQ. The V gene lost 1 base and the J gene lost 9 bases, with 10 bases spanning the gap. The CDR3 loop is CASSLGAGREQFF. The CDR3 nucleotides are TGTGCCAGCAGCTTAGGTGCAGGACGTGAGCAGTTCTTC. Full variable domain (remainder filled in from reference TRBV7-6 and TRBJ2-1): GAGVSQSPRYKVTKRGQDVALRCDPISGHVSLYWYRQALGQGPEFLTYFNYEAQQDKSGLPNDRFSAERPEGSISTLTIQRTEQRDSAMYRCASSLGAGREQFFGPGTRLTVL.

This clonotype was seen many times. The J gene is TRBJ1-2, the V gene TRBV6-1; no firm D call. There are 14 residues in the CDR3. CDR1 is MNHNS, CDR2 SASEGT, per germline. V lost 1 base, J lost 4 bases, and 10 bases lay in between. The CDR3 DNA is TGTGCCAGCAGTGAAGAGGCGGGTGCCTATGGCTACACCTTC. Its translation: CASSEEAGAYGYTF.

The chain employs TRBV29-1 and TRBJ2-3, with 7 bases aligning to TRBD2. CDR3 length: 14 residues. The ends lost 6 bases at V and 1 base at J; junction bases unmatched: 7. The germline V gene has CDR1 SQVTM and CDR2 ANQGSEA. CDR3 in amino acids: CSVDASGGTDTQYF. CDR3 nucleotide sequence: TGCAGCGTCGACGCCAGCGGGGGCACAGATACGCAGTATTTT.

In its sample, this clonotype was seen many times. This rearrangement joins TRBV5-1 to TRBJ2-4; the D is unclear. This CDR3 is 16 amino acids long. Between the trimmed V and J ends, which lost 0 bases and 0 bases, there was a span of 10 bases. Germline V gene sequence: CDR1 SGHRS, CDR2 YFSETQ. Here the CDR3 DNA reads TGCGCCAGCAGCTTGGGCCAGAACTTAGCCAAAAACATTCAGTACTTC. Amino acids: CASSLGQNLAKNIQYF.

The DNA for the CDR3 is TGCAGTGCTAGAGACCCATTGACGAATACGCAGTATTTT. As protein: CSARDPLTNTQYF. The rearrangement links TRBV20-1 to TRBJ2-3; D unclear. CDR1 is DFQATT, CDR2 SNEGSKA, per germline (reference sequence). The CDR3 is made up of 13 amino acids. V shed 0 bases and J shed 7 bases, with 11 bases lying between them.

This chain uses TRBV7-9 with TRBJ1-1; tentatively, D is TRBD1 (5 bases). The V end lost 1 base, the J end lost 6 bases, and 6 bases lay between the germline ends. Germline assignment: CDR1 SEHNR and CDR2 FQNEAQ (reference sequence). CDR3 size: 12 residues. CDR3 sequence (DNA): TGTGCCAGCAGCTTAGTGGGACCTGAAGCTTTCTTT. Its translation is CASSLVGPEAFF.

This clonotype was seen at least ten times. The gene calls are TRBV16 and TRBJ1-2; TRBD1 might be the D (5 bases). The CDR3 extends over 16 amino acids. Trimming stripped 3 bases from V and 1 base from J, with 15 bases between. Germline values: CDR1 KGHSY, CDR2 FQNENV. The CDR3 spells CASSQARTRGNYGYTF. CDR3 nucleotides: TGTGCCAGCAGCCAGGCCCGGACAAGGGGTAACTATGGCTACACCTTC.

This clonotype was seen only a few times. DNA of the CDR3: TGTGCCAGCAGTTCCGGGGGACTGCGAAGCTGGCCAGATACGCAGTATTTT. The encoded protein is CASSSGGLRSWPDTQYF. The chain employs TRBV12-3 or TRBV12-4 and TRBJ2-3, with D tentatively TRBD2 (6 bases). This CDR3 contains 17 residues. V lost 4 bases, J lost 4 bases, and 21 bases lay in between.

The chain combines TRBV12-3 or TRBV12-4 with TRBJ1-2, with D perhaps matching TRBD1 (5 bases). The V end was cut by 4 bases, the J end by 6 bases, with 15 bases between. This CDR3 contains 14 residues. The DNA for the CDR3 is TGTGCCAGCAGTTCAGACAGCCCGGCAGATGGCTACACCTTC. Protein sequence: CASSSDSPADGYTF.

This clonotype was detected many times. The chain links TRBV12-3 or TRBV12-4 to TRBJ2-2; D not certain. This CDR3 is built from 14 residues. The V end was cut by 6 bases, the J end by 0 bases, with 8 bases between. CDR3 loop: CASRVRPNTGELFF. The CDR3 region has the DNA TGTGCCAGCAGGGTGAGGCCGAACACCGGGGAGCTGTTTTTT.

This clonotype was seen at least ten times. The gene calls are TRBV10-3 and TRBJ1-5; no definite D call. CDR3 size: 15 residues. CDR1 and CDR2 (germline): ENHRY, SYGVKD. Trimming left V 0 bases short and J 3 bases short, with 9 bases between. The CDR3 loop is CAISESRAPNQPQHF. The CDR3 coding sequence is TGTGCCATCAGTGAGTCGAGGGCCCCCAATCAGCCCCAGCATTTT.